Shown below are 20 T cell receptor beta chains from a single sample sequenced in a study of blood T cell repertoires in COVID-19. Sequenced by immunoSEQ multiplex PCR; TCRdb stores in-frame clones only, minus some. Here the sample spans some 320,000 clones, roughly 85% being singletons. Sequencing was carried out using peripheral blood. The receptors derive from a human donor in a cohort sampled during active COVID-19.

The rearrangement joins TRBV4-1 to TRBJ2-3; D is possibly TRBD1 (7 bases). The CDR3 loop spans 16 amino acids. CDR1 and CDR2 from the germline V gene are MGHRA and YSYEKL. Trimming left V 0 bases short and J 5 bases short, with 15 bases between. CDR3 loop: CASSQDPAGGRDTQYF. For the CDR3, the DNA is TGCGCCAGCAGCCAAGATCCGGCAGGGGGGAGAGATACGCAGTATTTT.

The V and J genes are TRBV19 and TRBJ1-2; 7 bases are a match to TRBD1. The CDR3 runs 13 residues. With 5 bases clipped from V and 8 bases from J, the junction kept 8 bases outside the gene matches. The germline gives CDR1 LNHDA, CDR2 SQIVND (reference sequence). CDR3 DNA sequence: TGTGCCAGTAGTTTGGGGACAGTTTCGGGCTACACCTTC. This gives the protein CASSLGTVSGYTF.

This clone appeared a few times. The rearrangement uses TRBV2 and TRBJ1-1; TRBD1 agrees at 8 bases. V gave up 6 bases and J gave up 3 bases; unmatched junction bases: 6. From germline, CDR1 is SNHLY and CDR2 FYNNEI. The length of the CDR3 is 14 residues. The CDR3 DNA is TGTGCCAGCAGACCACGGACAGGGCACACTGAAGCTTTCTTT. Its protein product is CASRPRTGHTEAFF.

Only one count was recorded for this clone. V gene TRBV5-4 combines with J gene TRBJ2-4; 7 nucleotides agree with TRBD2. The V gene end was trimmed by 3 bases and the J gene end by 1 base; junction bases not matched to a gene: 4. This CDR3 has 15 amino acids. Germline CDR1 and CDR2: SGHNT and YYREEE (reference sequence). The CDR3 DNA reads TGTGCCAGCAGCTACAGCGGGGTCGCCAAAAACATTCAGTACTTC. Protein: CASSYSGVAKNIQYF.

This chain connects TRBV12-3 or TRBV12-4 to TRBJ1-6; 7 bases are shared with TRBD1. J lost 7 bases, V lost 6 bases, and 3 bases had no gene match. There are 13 residues in the CDR3. The CDR3 coding sequence is TGTGCCAGCAGCCCGGGACAGAATTCACCCCTCCACTTT. The encoded protein is CASSPGQNSPLHF.

Concerning this clone itself: The junction does not match germline at one end; this may be a read error. The CDR3 here is CASTPGQASSTHLF. Written as DNA, the CDR3 is TGTGCCAGCACCCCCGGACAGGCATCGTCAACCCACCTCTTT. J is TRBJ1-1 and V is TRBV5-4; 7 nucleotides agree with TRBD1. Germline V gene lookup returns CDR1 SGHNT and CDR2 YYREEE (reference sequence). The CDR3 covers 14 residues.

CDR3 in amino acids: CASSLTGPQGTEAFF. The CDR3 DNA sequence: TGTGCCAGCAGTTTGACAGGGCCTCAGGGGACTGAAGCTTTCTTT. The J gene is TRBJ1-1, the V gene TRBV28; 7 bases line up with TRBD1. The CDR3 is made up of 15 amino acids. After removal of 3 bases from V and 5 bases from J, the junction contained 9 bases not matched to a gene. Germline loops: CDR1 MDHEN, CDR2 SYDVKM.

The J gene is TRBJ1-5, the V gene TRBV6-5, with D unresolved. V lost 5 bases, J lost 4 bases, and 15 bases lay in between. This CDR3 region has 15 residues. The germline V gene encodes CDR1 MNHEY and CDR2 SVGAGI. The CDR3 protein is CASSPGRGGNQPQHF. The DNA for the CDR3 is TGTGCCAGCAGTCCCGGACGGGGAGGAAATCAGCCCCAGCATTTT.

This clone was counted a single time. The rearrangement uses TRBV11-3 and TRBJ2-7; 10 bases are shared with TRBD1. J lost 3 bases, V lost 4 bases, and 3 bases had no gene match. The CDR3 has 14 residues. The germline V gene encodes CDR1 SGHNT and CDR2 YENEEA. CDR3 amino acids: CASSYGQGVYEQYF. CDR3 nucleotides: TGTGCCAGCAGCTATGGACAGGGGGTCTACGAGCAGTACTTC.

In its sample, this clone was seen a few times. This chain uses TRBV6-5 with TRBJ2-7; D possibly corresponds to TRBD2 (7 bases). The V gene's germline CDR1 is MNHEY and CDR2 SVGAGI. Trimming left V 10 bases short and J 5 bases short, with 18 bases between. The CDR3 is made up of 13 amino acids. The CDR3 sequence: CATTAGGLDEQYF. The CDR3 DNA is TGTGCCACCACAGCCGGGGGGCTCGACGAGCAGTACTTC.

The chain couples TRBV19 to TRBJ2-7, with D perhaps TRBD1 (5 bases). Germline V gene data show CDR1 as LNHDA and CDR2 as SQIVND (reference sequence). The CDR3 has 12 residues. V lost 8 bases to trimming and J lost 3 bases, with 11 bases between them. In DNA, the CDR3 is TGTGCCAGTGGCGGACAAGACTACGAGCAGTACTTC. As protein: CASGGQDYEQYF. Complete variable domain (other parts from reference TRBV19 and TRBJ2-7): DGGITQSPKYLFRKEGQNVTLSCEQNLNHDAMYWYRQDPGQGLRLIYYSQIVNDFQKGDIAEGYSVSREKKESFPLTVTSAQKNPTAFYLCASGGQDYEQYFGPGTRLTVT.

The J gene is TRBJ1-3, the V gene TRBV6-2 or TRBV6-3; D ambiguous. Germline loops: CDR1 MNHEY, CDR2 SVGEGT. V was shortened by 0 bases and J by 4 bases, with 10 bases between the two germline ends. CDR3 length: 15 residues. CDR3 sequence reads: CASSYSRRRGNTIYF. DNA for the CDR3: TGTGCCAGCAGTTACTCGAGAAGGAGAGGAAACACCATATATTTT.

This chain joins TRBV9 and TRBJ1-3; TRBD1 agrees at 7 bases. CDR3 length: 16 amino acids. CDR1 SGDLS and CDR2 YYNGEE come from the germline V gene. V lost 0 bases to trimming and J lost 4 bases; unmatched junction nucleotides: 7. CDR3 amino acids: CASSVATTGAGNTIYF. Here the CDR3 DNA reads TGTGCCAGCAGCGTAGCTACAACAGGGGCAGGAAACACCATATATTTT.

There are many counts of this clone. In DNA form, the CDR3 reads TGTGCCAGCAGCTTATTGTTGCAGCGGGGAACAGAGACCCAGTACTTC. It yields the protein CASSLLLQRGTETQYF. The V gene is TRBV5-6, the J gene TRBJ2-5, with 7 bases lining up with TRBD2. In germline, CDR1 is SGHDT, CDR2 YYEEEE. J gave up 4 bases and V 2 bases, and 11 bases lay outside the gene matches. CDR3 length: 16 amino acids.

The chain recombines TRBV7-9 with TRBJ2-1; 7 bases map to TRBD2. The J segment lost 5 bases and the V segment lost 1 base, leaving 5 bases of the junction unmatched. The CDR3 spans 15 residues. Germline CDR1 SEHNR, CDR2 FQNEAQ (reference sequence). The CDR3 DNA follows: TGTGCCAGCAGCTTAGAAGCGGGGCTCGACAATGAGCAGTTCTTC. Translating gives CASSLEAGLDNEQFF.

This chain connects TRBV19 to TRBJ2-7, with 8 bases aligning to TRBD1. Per the germline V gene, CDR1 is LNHDA and CDR2 is SQIVND (reference sequence). The CDR3 covers 15 residues. After removal of 3 bases from V and 2 bases from J, the junction contained 6 bases not matched to a gene. The CDR3: CASSIGPGGPYEQYF. CDR3 bases: TGTGCCAGTAGTATCGGGCCAGGGGGCCCCTACGAGCAGTACTTC.

This chain links TRBV6-2 or TRBV6-3 with TRBJ2-1; 11 nucleotides line up with TRBD2. From germline, CDR1 is MNHEY and CDR2 SVGEGT. V trimming: 5 bases; J trimming: 9 bases; junction bases outside the gene matches: 15. The CDR3 length is 17 residues. DNA of the CDR3: TGTGCCAGCAGTGGCGAAACGACTAGCGGGGCCCGGGGTGAGCAGTTCTTC. Translated: CASSGETTSGARGEQFF.

The gene calls are TRBV10-3 and TRBJ1-1; no clear D gene. V lost 10 bases, J lost 0 bases, and 12 bases lay in between. The germline V gene has CDR1 ENHRY and CDR2 SYGVKD. The CDR3 runs 13 residues. The CDR3 loop is CATRLIMNTEAFF. In DNA, the CDR3 is TGTGCCACCCGTCTTATAATGAACACTGAAGCTTTCTTT.

The genes are TRBV20-1 and TRBJ1-3; D ambiguous. Deletions cut 3 bases from V and 7 bases from J, with 10 bases between. The CDR3 is 12 amino acids. Germline values: CDR1 DFQATT, CDR2 SNEGSKA (reference sequence). The CDR3 bases are TGCAGTGCTAGTTTCACTAAGAACACCATATATTTT. This gives the protein CSASFTKNTIYF.

This sequence joins TRBV5-1 and TRBJ2-2; TRBD2 agrees at 9 bases. The germline V gene encodes CDR1 SGHRS and CDR2 YFSETQ. The CDR3 extends over 15 amino acids. V gave up 7 bases and J gave up 0 bases; unmatched junction bases: 4. CDR3 nucleotide sequence: TGCGCCAGCGGCGGGGGGGGCTCGAACACCGGGGAGCTGTTTTTT. It is translated as CASGGGGSNTGELFF. Full variable domain (rest looked up from reference TRBV5-1 and TRBJ2-2): KAGVTQTPRYLIKTRGQQVTLSCSPISGHRSVSWYQQTPGQGLQFLFEYFSETQRNKGNFPGRFSGRQFSNSRSEMNVSTLELGDSALYLCASGGGGSNTGELFFGEGSRLTVL.